The sequence of this T cell receptor beta chain was determined in a study of blood T cell repertoires in COVID-19. Original analysis: Amplification of reference gene primers was used by the study to estimate nucleated cell counts. Profiling relied on immunoSEQ multiplex PCR, and the TCRdb table lists in-frame clones only, not all of them. The DNA was the basis for D and trimming; V, J and clone size are from that table. The sample shows 200,000 to 250,000 clones, around nine tenths of them seen only once. Germline loops: CDR1 SQVTM, CDR2 ANQGSEA. This CDR3 region has 14 residues. V trimming: 7 bases; J trimming: 1 base; junction bases outside the gene matches: 7.

Sequencing input: peripheral blood. The receptor's source is a man younger than 30 with active or convalescent COVID-19. V is TRBV29-1 and J is TRBJ1-1, with 9 bases lining up with TRBD1. The CDR3 nucleotides read TGCAGCGCTCCACAGGGGGCCGGGAACACTGAAGCTTTCTTT. It yields the protein CSAPQGAGNTEAFF.